Presented here are 18 T cell receptor beta chains from one specimen sequenced in a study of cytomegalovirus exposure and HLA in healthy donors (dated by TCRdb to 2016 to 2017). The library was built by means of the immunoSEQ multiplex PCR assay. For the multiplex PCR, a mixture combining 60 forward primers for TCR Vbeta segments and 13 reverse primers for TCR Jbeta segments was used. Not all clones reach the TCRdb copy of this immuneACCESS table, which keeps in-frame sequences only. Checked studies attribute under half of the gap to unresolved V genes and leave the rest unexplained. Across this sample there are 110,000 to 150,000 clones, with roughly 80% seen only once. The ten most abundant clones make up less than 1.5% of the sample. Sequencing used PBMCs. Receptors originate from a female donor in good health and CMV-seronegative.

This clone was detected only a few times. The junction and the germline gene differ at one end; a read error may be behind it. The CDR3 spells CASSHSPTGSEQFF. CDR3 DNA sequence: TGTGCCAGCAGTCACTCCCCCACAGGGAGTGAGCAGTTCTTC. The genes are TRBV6-5 and TRBJ2-1; maybe TRBD1 (6 bases). Germline V gives CDR1 MNHEY, CDR2 SVGAGI. The CDR3 runs to 14 residues.

V usage is TRBV2 and J usage is TRBJ1-5; D is ambiguous. CDR3 length: 14 residues. Looked up from germline, CDR1 is SNHLY and CDR2 is FYNNEI. V was trimmed by 4 bases and J by 3 bases, leaving 10 bases between them. DNA for the CDR3: TGTGCCAGCAGTGTGCGCCGGGACAATCAGCCCCAGCATTTT. Its protein is CASSVRRDNQPQHF.

This chain joins TRBV6-5 and TRBJ1-6; 9 nucleotides line up with TRBD1. The ends lost 5 bases at V and 6 bases at J; junction bases unmatched: 5. CDR3 length: 15 residues. Germline V gene data show CDR1 as MNHEY and CDR2 as SVGAGI. The CDR3 here is CASSSPGQGNSPLHF. Written as DNA, the CDR3 is TGTGCCAGCAGTAGCCCGGGACAGGGTAATTCACCCCTCCACTTT.

This clone was detected a few times. This sequence joins TRBV5-1 and TRBJ2-7, with D possibly being TRBD1 (6 bases). This CDR3 is built from 15 residues. Germline assignment: CDR1 SGHRS and CDR2 YFSETQ. Trimming stripped 0 bases from V and 4 bases from J, with 14 bases between. The CDR3 DNA reads as TGCGCCAGCAGCTTGGTGCAGGGGATGGGGTACGAGCAGTACTTC. Translation gives CASSLVQGMGYEQYF. Full variable domain (missing parts from reference TRBV5-1 and TRBJ2-7): KAGVTQTPRYLIKTRGQQVTLSCSPISGHRSVSWYQQTPGQGLQFLFEYFSETQRNKGNFPGRFSGRQFSNSRSEMNVSTLELGDSALYLCASSLVQGMGYEQYFGPGTRLTVT.

This chain connects TRBV7-6 to TRBJ1-2, with D unclear. From germline, CDR1 is SGHVS and CDR2 FNYEAQ. V was clipped by 1 base and J by 3 bases, with 9 bases between them. The CDR3 sequence is 14 residues long. For the CDR3, the DNA is TGTGCCAGCAGCTTAGTGCCAGGCGACTATGGCTACACCTTC. This codes for CASSLVPGDYGYTF.

The rearrangement uses TRBV2 and TRBJ2-1, with 7 nucleotides matching TRBD2. V lost 8 bases to trimming and J lost 8 bases; unmatched junction nucleotides: 12. This CDR3 contains 14 residues. The germline CDR1 and CDR2 sequences are SNHLY and FYNNEI. CDR3 loop: CASERGSSVDEQFF. For the CDR3, the DNA is TGTGCCAGCGAGCGGGGTAGCAGCGTGGATGAGCAGTTCTTC.

The gene calls are TRBV14 and TRBJ2-3; 9 bases map to TRBD2. The germline CDR1 and CDR2 sequences are SGHDN and FVKESK. The CDR3 is 14 residues long. V was clipped by 3 bases and J by 5 bases; unmatched bases: 3. The DNA of the CDR3 is TGTGCCAGCAGCCATATAGCGGGAGAAGATACGCAGTATTTT. Translating gives CASSHIAGEDTQYF.

This chain uses TRBV7-9 with TRBJ2-3; D is perhaps TRBD1 (5 bases). Trimming removed 2 bases from V and 2 bases from J, with 11 bases in between. CDR3 length: 15 residues. Germline CDR1 reads SEHNR; CDR2 reads FQNEAQ (reference sequence). The CDR3 DNA sequence: TGTGCCAGCAGCTTACTCCGACAGCCCACAGATACGCAGTATTTT. Translating gives CASSLLRQPTDTQYF.

V gene TRBV5-1 combines with J gene TRBJ2-7; a weak D match, TRBD1 (6 bases). Germline CDR1 and CDR2: SGHRS and YFSETQ. Deletions cut 4 bases from V and 6 bases from J, with 23 bases between. CDR3 length: 16 amino acids. Here the CDR3 reads CASSADSRVGQFEQYF. The CDR3 bases are TGCGCCAGCAGCGCCGATAGTCGCGTCGGACAGTTCGAGCAGTACTTC.

The chain carries TRBV28 and TRBJ1-3; possibly TRBD1 for D (5 bases). CDR3 length: 15 amino acids. Trimming removed 6 bases at V and 1 base at J, with 13 bases between. The germline gives CDR1 MDHEN, CDR2 SYDVKM. The CDR3 coding sequence is TGTGCCAGCAGCAGCGGGACTGCTTCTGGAAACACCATATATTTT. Translating gives CASSSGTASGNTIYF.

This clone was recorded only once. V usage is TRBV5-1 and J usage is TRBJ2-2; TRBD2 matches 8 bases. Germline lookup yields CDR1 SGHRS and CDR2 YFSETQ. V shed 4 bases, J shed 0 bases, and the junction held 2 bases outside the gene matches. This CDR3 has 15 residues. CDR3 sequence reads: CASSTSGANTGELFF. The CDR3 DNA is TGCGCCAGCAGCACTAGCGGAGCGAACACCGGGGAGCTGTTTTTT. Based on the CDR3 plus reference TRBV5-1 and TRBJ2-2, the full variable domain is KAGVTQTPRYLIKTRGQQVTLSCSPISGHRSVSWYQQTPGQGLQFLFEYFSETQRNKGNFPGRFSGRQFSNSRSEMNVSTLELGDSALYLCASSTSGANTGELFFGEGSRLTVL.

The V gene is TRBV5-1, the J gene TRBJ2-5, with TRBD1 identical over 9 bases. From germline, CDR1 is SGHRS and CDR2 YFSETQ. The CDR3 contains 15 residues. The junction had 5 bases not matched to a gene; V was cut back by 4 bases and J by 1 base. CDR3 sequence: CASSHWDRAQETQYF. The CDR3 nucleotides are TGCGCCAGCAGCCATTGGGACAGGGCCCAAGAGACCCAGTACTTC.

V and J are TRBV5-3 and TRBJ2-1; D might be TRBD1 (6 bases). TRBV5-3 is marked as an open reading frame, function uncertain. This CDR3 region has 11 residues. The V end was cut by 5 bases, the J end by 8 bases, with 8 bases between. The CDR3 DNA follows: TGTGCCAGAAGTTGGACAGATGAGCAGTTCTTC. It is translated as CARSWTDEQFF.

The V gene is TRBV5-4, the J gene TRBJ2-7, with D perhaps TRBD1 (6 bases). The germline V gene encodes CDR1 SGHNT and CDR2 YYREEE (reference sequence). The CDR3 sequence is 14 residues long. The germline V and J ends were trimmed by 4 bases and 3 bases, with 14 bases remaining between them. The CDR3 region has the DNA TGTGCCAGCAGCCTACCGGGACACGGCTACGAGCAGTACTTC. This codes for CASSLPGHGYEQYF.

The CDR3 region has the DNA TGTGCCAGCAGTGTCGGCAGGGCCTACGAGCAGTACTTC. As protein: CASSVGRAYEQYF. V and J are TRBV25-1 and TRBJ2-7; D perhaps matches TRBD1 (5 bases). Trimming cost V 4 bases and J 2 bases, with 9 bases left between them. Germline CDR1 reads MGHDK; CDR2 reads SYGVNS. CDR3 length: 13 residues.

The gene calls are TRBV19 and TRBJ1-5, with D maybe TRBD1 (6 bases). V shed 4 bases and J shed 4 bases, with 17 bases lying between them. Germline assignment: CDR1 LNHDA and CDR2 SQIVND (reference sequence). The CDR3 is 16 amino acids. CDR3 residues: CASSTRGHTNNQPQHF. As DNA, the CDR3 is TGTGCCAGTAGTACCAGGGGCCATACGAATAATCAGCCCCAGCATTTT.

The V gene is TRBV13, the J gene TRBJ2-4; D remains unclear. The CDR3 covers 14 residues. The V gene lost 5 bases and the J gene lost 1 base, with 9 bases spanning the gap. The germline gives CDR1 PRHDT, CDR2 FYEKMQ (reference sequence). In nucleotides, the CDR3 is TGTGCCAGCAGCGACCCGACTGCCAAAAACATTCAGTACTTC. Translated: CASSDPTAKNIQYF.

This chain connects TRBV18 to TRBJ1-5; D not resolved. The CDR3 runs to 16 residues. CDR1 KGHSH and CDR2 LQKENI come from the germline V gene. V was cut by 2 bases and J by 1 base, with 12 bases left in between. This CDR3 reads CASSPEGKTSNQPQHF. The CDR3 DNA sequence: TGTGCCAGCTCACCAGAGGGAAAGACGAGCAATCAGCCCCAGCATTTT.